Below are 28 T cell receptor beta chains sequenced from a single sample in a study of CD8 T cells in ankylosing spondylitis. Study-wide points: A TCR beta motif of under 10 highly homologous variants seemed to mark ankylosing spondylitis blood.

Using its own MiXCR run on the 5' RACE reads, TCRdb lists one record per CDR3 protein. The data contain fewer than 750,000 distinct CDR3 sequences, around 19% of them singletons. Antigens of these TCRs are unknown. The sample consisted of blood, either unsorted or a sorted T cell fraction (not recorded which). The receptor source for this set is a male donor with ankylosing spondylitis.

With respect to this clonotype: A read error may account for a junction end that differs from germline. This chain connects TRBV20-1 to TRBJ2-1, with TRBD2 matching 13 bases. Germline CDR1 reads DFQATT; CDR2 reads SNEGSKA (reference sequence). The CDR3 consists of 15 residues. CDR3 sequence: CSARVGTSGTNERFF. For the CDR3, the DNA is TGCAGTGCTAGAGTTGGGACTAGCGGGACGAATGAGCGGTTCTTC.

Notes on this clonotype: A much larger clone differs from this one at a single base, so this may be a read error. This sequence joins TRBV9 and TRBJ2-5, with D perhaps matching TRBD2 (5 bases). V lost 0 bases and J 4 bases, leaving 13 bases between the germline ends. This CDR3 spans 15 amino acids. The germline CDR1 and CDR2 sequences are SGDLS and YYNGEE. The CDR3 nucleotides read TGTGCCAGCAGCGTAGCGGGGAAGGACGCAGAGACCCAGTACTTC. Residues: CASSVAGKDAETQYF.

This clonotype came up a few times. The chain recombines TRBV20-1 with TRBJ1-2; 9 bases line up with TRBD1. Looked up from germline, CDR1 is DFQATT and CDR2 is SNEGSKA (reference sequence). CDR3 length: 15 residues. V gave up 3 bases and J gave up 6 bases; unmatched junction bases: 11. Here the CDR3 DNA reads TGCAGTGCTAGCGTACCGGGACAGGGATTGGATGGCTACACCTTC. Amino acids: CSASVPGQGLDGYTF.

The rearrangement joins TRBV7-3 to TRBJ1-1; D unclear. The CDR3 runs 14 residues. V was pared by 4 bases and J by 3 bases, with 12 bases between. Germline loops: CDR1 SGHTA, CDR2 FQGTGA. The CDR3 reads CASSSRGEDTEAFF. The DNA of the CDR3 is TGTGCCAGCAGCTCGCGGGGTGAGGACACTGAAGCTTTCTTT.

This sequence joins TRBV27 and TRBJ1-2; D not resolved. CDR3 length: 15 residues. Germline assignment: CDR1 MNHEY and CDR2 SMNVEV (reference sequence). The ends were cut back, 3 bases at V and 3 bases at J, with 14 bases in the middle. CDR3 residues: CASSLGRGNYYGYTF. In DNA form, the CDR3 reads TGTGCCAGCAGTTTGGGCCGAGGGAATTACTATGGCTACACCTTC.

Here the CDR3 reads CASSYPTGLYEQYF. CDR3 coding DNA: TGTGCCAGCAGCTACCCGACAGGTCTGTACGAGCAGTACTTC. The chain links TRBV7-6 to TRBJ2-7, with TRBD1 as a possible D gene (6 bases). The V end lost 4 bases, the J end lost 4 bases, and 14 bases lay between the germline ends. The germline CDR1 and CDR2 sequences are SGHVS and FNYEAQ. This CDR3 is built from 14 residues. Together with reference TRBV7-6 and TRBJ2-7, the CDR3 gives the full variable domain: GAGVSQSPRYKVTKRGQDVALRCDPISGHVSLYWYRQALGQGPEFLTYFNYEAQQDKSGLPNDRFSAERPEGSISTLTIQRTEQRDSAMYRCASSYPTGLYEQYFGPGTRLTVT.

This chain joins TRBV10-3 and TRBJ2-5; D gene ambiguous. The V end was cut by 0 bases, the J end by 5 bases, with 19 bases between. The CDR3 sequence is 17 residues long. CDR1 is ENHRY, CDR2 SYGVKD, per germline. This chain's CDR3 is CAISESKHAGFGETQYF. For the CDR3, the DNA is TGTGCCATCAGTGAGTCGAAACACGCAGGATTCGGGGAGACCCAGTACTTC.

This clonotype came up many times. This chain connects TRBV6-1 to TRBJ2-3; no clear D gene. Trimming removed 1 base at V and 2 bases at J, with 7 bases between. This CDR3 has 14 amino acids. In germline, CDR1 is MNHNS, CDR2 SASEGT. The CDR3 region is CASSEESITDTQYF. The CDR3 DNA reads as TGTGCCAGCAGTGAAGAGTCTATCACAGATACGCAGTATTTT.

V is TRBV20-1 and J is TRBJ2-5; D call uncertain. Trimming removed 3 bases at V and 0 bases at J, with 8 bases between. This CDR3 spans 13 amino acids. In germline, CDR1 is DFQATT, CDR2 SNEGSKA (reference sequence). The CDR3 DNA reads TGCAGTGCTAGGCAGTGGTACCAAGAGACCCAGTACTTC. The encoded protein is CSARQWYQETQYF.

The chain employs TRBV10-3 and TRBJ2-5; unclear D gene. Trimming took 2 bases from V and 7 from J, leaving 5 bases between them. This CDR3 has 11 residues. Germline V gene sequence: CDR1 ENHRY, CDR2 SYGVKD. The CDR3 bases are TGTGCCATCAGTGAGGTCGGGACCCAGTACTTC. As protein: CAISEVGTQYF.

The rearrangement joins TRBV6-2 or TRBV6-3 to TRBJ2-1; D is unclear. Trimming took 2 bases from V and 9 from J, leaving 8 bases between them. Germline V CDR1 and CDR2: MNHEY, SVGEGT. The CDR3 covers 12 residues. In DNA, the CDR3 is TGTGCCAGCAGTTACATCGGCTTTGAGCAGTTCTTC. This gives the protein CASSYIGFEQFF.

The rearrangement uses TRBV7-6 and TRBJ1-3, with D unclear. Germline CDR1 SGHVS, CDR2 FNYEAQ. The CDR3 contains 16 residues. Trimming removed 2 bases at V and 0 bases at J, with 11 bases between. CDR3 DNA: TGTGCCAGCAGCTTATTGGGCTCACACTCTGGAAACACCATATATTTT. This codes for CASSLLGSHSGNTIYF.

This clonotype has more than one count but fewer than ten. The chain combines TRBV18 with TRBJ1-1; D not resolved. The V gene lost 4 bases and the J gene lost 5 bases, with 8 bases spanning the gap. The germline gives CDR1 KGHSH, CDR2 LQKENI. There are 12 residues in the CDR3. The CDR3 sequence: CASSRAGTEAFF. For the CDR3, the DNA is TGTGCCAGCTCACGAGCGGGAACTGAAGCTTTCTTT. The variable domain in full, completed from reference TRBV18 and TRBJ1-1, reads NAGVMQNPRHLVRRRGQEARLRCSPMKGHSHVYWYRQLPEEGLKFMVYLQKENIIDESGMPKERFSAEFPKEGPSILRIQQVVRGDSAAYFCASSRAGTEAFFGQGTRLTVV.

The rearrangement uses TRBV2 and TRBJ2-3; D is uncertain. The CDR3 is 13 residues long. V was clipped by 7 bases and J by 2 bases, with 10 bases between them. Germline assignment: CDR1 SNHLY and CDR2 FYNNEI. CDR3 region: CASMVQPTDTQYF. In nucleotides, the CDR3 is TGTGCCAGCATGGTGCAGCCCACAGATACGCAGTATTTT.

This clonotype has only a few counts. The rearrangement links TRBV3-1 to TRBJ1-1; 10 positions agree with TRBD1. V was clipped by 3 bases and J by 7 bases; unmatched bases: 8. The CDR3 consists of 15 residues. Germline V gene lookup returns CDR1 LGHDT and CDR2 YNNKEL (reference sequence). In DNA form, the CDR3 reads TGTGCCAGCAGCCACCCCGGGACAGGGGTGGTTGAAGCTTTCTTT. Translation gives CASSHPGTGVVEAFF.

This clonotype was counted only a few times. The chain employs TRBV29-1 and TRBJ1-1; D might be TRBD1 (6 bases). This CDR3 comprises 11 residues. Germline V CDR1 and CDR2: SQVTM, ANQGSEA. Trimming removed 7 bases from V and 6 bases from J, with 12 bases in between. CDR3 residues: CSGGHTAEAFF. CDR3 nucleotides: TGCAGCGGGGGACACACCGCTGAAGCTTTCTTT.

For the CDR3, the DNA is TGCGCCAGCAGCCCCGGGGGGCAGGCCTACGAGCAGTACTTC. This sequence encodes CASSPGGQAYEQYF. The chain links TRBV5-1 to TRBJ2-7; possibly TRBD2 for D (7 bases). Germline loops: CDR1 SGHRS, CDR2 YFSETQ. The V end lost 4 bases, the J end lost 2 bases, and 13 bases lay between the germline ends. This CDR3 region has 14 residues.

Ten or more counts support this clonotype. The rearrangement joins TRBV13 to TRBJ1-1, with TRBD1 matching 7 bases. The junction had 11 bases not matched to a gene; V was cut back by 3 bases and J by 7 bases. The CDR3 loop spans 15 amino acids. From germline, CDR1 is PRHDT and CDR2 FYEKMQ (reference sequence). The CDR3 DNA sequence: TGTGCCAGCAGCTTGGGACAGTTAGGGGCGGGTGAAGCTTTCTTT. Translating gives CASSLGQLGAGEAFF.

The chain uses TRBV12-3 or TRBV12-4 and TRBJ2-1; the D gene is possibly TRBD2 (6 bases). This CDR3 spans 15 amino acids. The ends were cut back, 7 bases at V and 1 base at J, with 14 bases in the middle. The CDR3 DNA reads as TGTGCCAGCACCCGAGATGGGGGGTCCTACAATGAGCAGTTCTTC. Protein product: CASTRDGGSYNEQFF.

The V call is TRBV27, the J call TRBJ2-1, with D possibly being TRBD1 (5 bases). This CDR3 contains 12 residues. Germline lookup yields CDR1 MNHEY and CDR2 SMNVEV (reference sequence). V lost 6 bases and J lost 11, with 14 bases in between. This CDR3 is CASRSTGSKQFF. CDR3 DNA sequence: TGTGCCAGCAGATCCACAGGTTCCAAGCAGTTCTTC.

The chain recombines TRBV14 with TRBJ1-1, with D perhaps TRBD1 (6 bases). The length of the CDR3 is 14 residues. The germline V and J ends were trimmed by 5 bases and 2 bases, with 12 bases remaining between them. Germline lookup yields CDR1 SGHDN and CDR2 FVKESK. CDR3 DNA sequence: TGTGCCAGCAGCATGCGGGGGCGAAACACTGAAGCTTTCTTT. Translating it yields CASSMRGRNTEAFF. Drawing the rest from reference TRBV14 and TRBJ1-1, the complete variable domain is EAGVTQFPSHSVIEKGQTVTLRCDPISGHDNLYWYRRVMGKEIKFLLHFVKESKQDESGMPNNRFLAERTGGTYSTLKVQPAELEDSGVYFCASSMRGRNTEAFFGQGTRLTVV.

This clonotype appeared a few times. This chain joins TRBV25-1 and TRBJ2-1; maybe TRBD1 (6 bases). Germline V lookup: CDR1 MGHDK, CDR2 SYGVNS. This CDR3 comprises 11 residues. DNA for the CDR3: TGTGCGGCAGGGGAAGTCAATGAGCAGTTCTTC. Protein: CAAGEVNEQFF.

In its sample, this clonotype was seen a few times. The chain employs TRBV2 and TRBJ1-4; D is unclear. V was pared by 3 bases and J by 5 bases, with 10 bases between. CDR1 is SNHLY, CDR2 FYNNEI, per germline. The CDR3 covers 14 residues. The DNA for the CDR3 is TGTGCCAGCAGTGACCATCGGGTAAATGAAAAACTGTTTTTT. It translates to CASSDHRVNEKLFF.

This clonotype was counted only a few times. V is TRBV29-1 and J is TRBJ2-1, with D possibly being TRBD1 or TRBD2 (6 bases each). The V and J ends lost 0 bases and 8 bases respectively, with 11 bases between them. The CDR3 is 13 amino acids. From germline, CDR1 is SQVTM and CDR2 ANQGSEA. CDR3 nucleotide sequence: TGCAGCGTTGAAGATGGGGGGCTGGATGAGCAGTTCTTC. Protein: CSVEDGGLDEQFF.

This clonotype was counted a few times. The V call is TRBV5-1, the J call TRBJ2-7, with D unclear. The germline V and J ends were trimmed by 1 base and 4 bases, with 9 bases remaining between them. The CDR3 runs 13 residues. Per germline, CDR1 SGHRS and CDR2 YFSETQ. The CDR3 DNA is TGCGCCAGCAGCTTGAGTGACTGGTACGAGCAGTACTTC. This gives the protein CASSLSDWYEQYF.

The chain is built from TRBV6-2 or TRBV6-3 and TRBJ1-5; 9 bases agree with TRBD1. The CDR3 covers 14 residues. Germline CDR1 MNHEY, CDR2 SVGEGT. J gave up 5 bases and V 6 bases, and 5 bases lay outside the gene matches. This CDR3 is CASRLDRGDQPQHF. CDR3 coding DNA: TGTGCCAGCAGGCTGGACAGGGGAGATCAGCCCCAGCATTTT.

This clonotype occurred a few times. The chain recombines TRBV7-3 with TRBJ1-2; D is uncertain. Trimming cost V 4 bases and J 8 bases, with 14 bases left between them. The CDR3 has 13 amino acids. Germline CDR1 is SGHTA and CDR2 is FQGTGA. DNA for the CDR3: TGTGCCAGCAGCTCGACGGGGTCGCGGGGCTACACCTTC. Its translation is CASSSTGSRGYTF.

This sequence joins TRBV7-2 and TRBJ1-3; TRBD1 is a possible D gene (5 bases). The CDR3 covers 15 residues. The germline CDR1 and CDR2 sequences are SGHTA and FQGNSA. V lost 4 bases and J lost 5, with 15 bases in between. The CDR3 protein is CASSSGRGWRNTIYF. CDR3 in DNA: TGTGCCAGCAGCTCAGGCCGGGGGTGGCGAAACACCATATATTTT. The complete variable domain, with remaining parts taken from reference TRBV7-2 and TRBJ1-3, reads GAGVSQSPSNKVTEKGKDVELRCDPISGHTALYWYRQSLGQGLEFLIYFQGNSAPDKSGLPSDRFSAERTGGSVSTLTIQRTQQEDSAVYLCASSSGRGWRNTIYFGEGSWLTVV.